The 30 T cell receptor beta chains reported below all come from one sample, sequenced in a study of blood T cell dynamics during melanoma immunotherapy. As for time point: week 3, after first cycle of checkpoint inhibitor. Using immunoSEQ multiplex PCR, the repertoire was profiled, and TCRdb retains in-frame clones only, with some absent. The sample lists 8,500 to 11,000 clones, about nine tenths occurring once. The input for sequencing was blood, taken from a patient treated with checkpoint blockade. The receptors originated from a human donor with melanoma.

V gene TRBV9 combines with J gene TRBJ2-2; TRBD2 aligns across 8 bases. In germline, CDR1 is SGDLS, CDR2 YYNGEE. The CDR3 is 15 residues long. V trimming: 7 bases; J trimming: 5 bases; junction bases outside the gene matches: 10. DNA of the CDR3: TGTGCCAGCTCCCTCGGGCGGGAGGTTACCGGGGAGCTGTTTTTT. This gives the protein CASSLGREVTGELFF. The whole variable domain, remainder taken from reference TRBV9 and TRBJ2-2, is DSGVTQTPKHLITATGQRVTLRCSPRSGDLSVYWYQQSLDQGLQFLIQYYNGEERAKGNILERFSAQQFPDLHSELNLSSLELGDSALYFCASSLGREVTGELFFGEGSRLTVL.

The chain carries TRBV9 and TRBJ2-5; D is unresolved. Germline V gene data show CDR1 as SGDLS and CDR2 as YYNGEE. The CDR3 sequence is 14 residues long. Trimming removed 0 bases at V and 5 bases at J, with 11 bases between. As DNA, the CDR3 is TGTGCCAGCAGCGTAGGCTCCCACGGGGAGACCCAGTACTTC. Translating it yields CASSVGSHGETQYF.

This clone was found once. CDR3: CASSIPGGTGYTF. The CDR3 DNA follows: TGCGCCAGCAGCATCCCCGGGGGCACGGGCTACACCTTC. This chain links TRBV5-1 with TRBJ1-2; D may be TRBD1 (6 bases). Germline V gives CDR1 SGHRS, CDR2 YFSETQ. Trimming removed 4 bases from V and 8 bases from J, with 15 bases in between. The CDR3 spans 13 residues.

The chain employs TRBV2 and TRBJ1-1, with a weak D call TRBD1 (6 bases). This CDR3 region has 17 residues. The germline gives CDR1 SNHLY, CDR2 FYNNEI. V lost 8 bases and J lost 4, with 26 bases in between. The CDR3 DNA reads TGTGCCAGCTGCACCGTAGGGGGGAGGAAAAGGGGCACTGAAGCTTTCTTT. The encoded protein is CASCTVGGRKRGTEAFF.

This chain connects TRBV10-3 to TRBJ2-1, with D possibly being TRBD1 (6 bases). Trimming took 0 bases from V and 12 from J, leaving 21 bases between them. CDR1 is ENHRY, CDR2 SYGVKD, per germline. The CDR3 is 16 amino acids. This CDR3 reads CAISESLGAQSHRQFF. CDR3 DNA sequence: TGTGCCATCAGTGAGTCGTTGGGGGCCCAGAGTCATAGGCAGTTCTTC.

A single count supports this clone. The chain links TRBV18 to TRBJ2-2; unclear D gene. Germline CDR1 is KGHSH and CDR2 is LQKENI. The CDR3 extends over 14 amino acids. Trimming stripped 0 bases from V and 4 bases from J, with 6 bases between. The CDR3 sequence is CASSPPVSTGELFF. DNA for the CDR3: TGTGCCAGCTCACCACCAGTCAGCACCGGGGAGCTGTTTTTT.

The CDR3 DNA is TGTGCCAGTAGTATACTAAATGAGCAGTTCTTC. Translated, it gives CASSILNEQFF. The rearrangement uses TRBV19 and TRBJ2-1; D is ambiguous. The CDR3 length is 11 residues. The V and J ends lost 2 bases and 7 bases respectively, with 3 bases between them. From germline, CDR1 is LNHDA and CDR2 SQIVND (reference sequence).

The chain joins TRBV14 to TRBJ2-7, with 9 nucleotides matching TRBD1. The germline CDR1 and CDR2 sequences are SGHDN and FVKESK. The trim removed 4 bases at V and 0 bases at J, leaving 7 bases unmatched. This CDR3 is built from 16 residues. CDR3 sequence reads: CASSRPGTGISYEQYF. DNA for the CDR3: TGTGCCAGCAGCCGCCCCGGGACAGGGATCTCCTACGAGCAGTACTTC.

V and J are TRBV18 and TRBJ2-6, with a weak D call TRBD2 (7 bases). Germline CDR1 reads KGHSH; CDR2 reads LQKENI. V shed 1 base and J shed 0 bases, with 10 bases lying between them. The CDR3 runs 17 residues. The CDR3 region is CASSPQGGSSGANVLTF. The CDR3 nucleotides read TGTGCCAGCTCACCACAGGGGGGGAGCTCTGGGGCCAACGTCCTGACTTTC.

This clone was seen once. V gene TRBV19 combines with J gene TRBJ2-7; a possible D gene is TRBD1 (6 bases). V was pared by 6 bases and J by 3 bases, with 12 bases between. This CDR3 spans 13 amino acids. Germline V lookup: CDR1 LNHDA, CDR2 SQIVND (reference sequence). The CDR3 coding sequence is TGTGCCAGTAGCACTACAGGGTTCTACGAGCAGTACTTC. Its protein is CASSTTGFYEQYF.

Of note for this clone: Other DNA sequences in the same sample also yield this CDR3. The rearrangement joins TRBV7-2 to TRBJ1-1; 9 bases map to TRBD1. J was trimmed by 11 bases and V by 5 bases; bases with no gene match: 9. Germline V CDR1 and CDR2: SGHTA, FQGNSA. The CDR3 length is 13 residues. CDR3 region: CASSRDREGGAFF. In nucleotides, the CDR3 is TGTGCCAGCAGCCGGGACAGGGAGGGTGGGGCTTTCTTT.

Turning to this clone: The DNA is omitted, as the CDR3 cannot be located on it reliably, and the CDR3 follows TCRdb's listing. The J gene is TRBJ1-6, the V gene TRBV7-2; the tabulated D call, TRBD1, remains unverified against the DNA. The CDR3 region is 13 residues in length, termini included. Germline V CDR1 and CDR2: SGHTA, FQGNSA. The chain's CDR3 is CASSSYLDKALHF.

The chain couples TRBV19 to TRBJ2-7; 9 bases align to TRBD1. This CDR3 region has 15 residues. Germline CDR1 and CDR2: LNHDA and SQIVND (reference sequence). J lost 2 bases, V lost 7 bases, and 9 bases had no gene match. The CDR3 protein is CASTAGGTGTYEQYF. Here the CDR3 DNA reads TGTGCCAGTACCGCAGGCGGGACAGGGACCTACGAGCAGTACTTC.

This rearrangement joins TRBV13 to TRBJ2-1, with TRBD2 matching 10 bases. In germline, CDR1 is PRHDT, CDR2 FYEKMQ (reference sequence). With V trimmed by 10 bases and J by 13 bases, 13 bases remained unmatched. The CDR3 loop spans 13 amino acids. This CDR3 reads CATTSGDRAAQFF. In DNA form, the CDR3 reads TGTGCCACCACTAGCGGGGATCGGGCCGCACAGTTCTTC. Filled out from reference TRBV13 and TRBJ2-1, the complete variable domain reads AAGVIQSPRHLIKEKRETATLKCYPIPRHDTVYWYQQGPGQDPQFLISFYEKMQSDKGSIPDRFSAQQFSDYHSELNMSSLELGDSALYFCATTSGDRAAQFFGPGTRLTVL.

V is TRBV7-6 and J is TRBJ2-3; D call uncertain. V lost 3 bases and J lost 0, with 7 bases in between. CDR1 SGHVS and CDR2 FNYEAQ come from the germline V gene. The CDR3 has 14 residues. CDR3 DNA: TGTGCCAGCAGCTTGGGCGACAGCACAGATACGCAGTATTTT. Translation gives CASSLGDSTDTQYF.

J is TRBJ2-5 and V is TRBV5-5; no clear D gene. The ends were cut back, 2 bases at V and 3 bases at J, with 17 bases in the middle. There are 16 residues in the CDR3. Looked up from germline, CDR1 is SGHKS and CDR2 is YYEKEE (reference sequence). CDR3 bases: TGTGCCAGCAGCTTTGTTCCCCAGAGCACCAAAGAGACCCAGTACTTC. Its protein product is CASSFVPQSTKETQYF.

V usage is TRBV9 and J usage is TRBJ2-1, with 7 bases fitting TRBD2. Germline assignment: CDR1 SGDLS and CDR2 YYNGEE. Germline trimming cut 0 bases from V and 7 bases from J; bases unmatched to any gene: 7. This CDR3 contains 15 residues. The DNA for the CDR3 is TGTGCCAGCAGCGTAGAGGCGGGAGTAAGTAATGAGCAGTTCTTC. It specifies CASSVEAGVSNEQFF.

The chain combines TRBV4-2 with TRBJ2-5, with D hard to call. The V end was cut by 0 bases, the J end by 5 bases, with 10 bases between. The germline gives CDR1 LGHNA, CDR2 YNFKEQ. The CDR3 is made up of 14 amino acids. Here the CDR3 reads CASSQDFGGETQYF. CDR3 nucleotides: TGTGCCAGCAGCCAAGATTTTGGTGGGGAGACCCAGTACTTC.

The chain combines TRBV5-1 with TRBJ1-1; D might be TRBD1 (6 bases). This CDR3 region has 16 residues. Per the germline V gene, CDR1 is SGHRS and CDR2 is YFSETQ. Trimming took off 4 bases at V and 3 bases at J, with 19 bases between the two ends. Here the CDR3 reads CASSPEWGRVDTEAFF. Written as DNA, the CDR3 is TGCGCCAGCAGCCCCGAATGGGGGCGGGTCGACACTGAAGCTTTCTTT.

V gene TRBV7-2 combines with J gene TRBJ2-7; 7 bases line up with TRBD1. The ends lost 5 bases at V and 4 bases at J; junction bases unmatched: 2. Looked up from germline, CDR1 is SGHTA and CDR2 is FQGNSA. The CDR3 is 12 amino acids. Here the CDR3 reads CASSRQGYEQYF. CDR3 bases: TGTGCCAGCAGCCGACAGGGTTACGAGCAGTACTTC.

This clone was observed a few times. This chain links TRBV28 with TRBJ1-5; perhaps TRBD1 as D (6 bases). Trimming removed 5 bases from V and 3 bases from J, with 11 bases in between. This CDR3 is built from 14 residues. Germline V lookup: CDR1 MDHEN, CDR2 SYDVKM. CDR3 DNA sequence: TGTGCCAGCAGTCGGGGGCGAATCAATCAGCCCCAGCATTTT. It translates to CASSRGRINQPQHF.

The chain joins TRBV27 to TRBJ1-4; perhaps TRBD1 as D (6 bases). CDR1 is MNHEY and CDR2 is SMNVEV in the germline V gene (reference sequence). Trimming removed 5 bases from V and 7 bases from J, with 14 bases in between. CDR3 length: 14 amino acids. The CDR3 spells CASSRWGAGEKLFF. Written as DNA, the CDR3 is TGTGCCAGCAGTCGTTGGGGGGCAGGTGAAAAACTGTTTTTT.

This rearrangement joins TRBV19 to TRBJ2-7; the D is unclear. CDR1 is LNHDA and CDR2 is SQIVND in the germline V gene (reference sequence). The CDR3 runs to 13 residues. The ends were cut back, 3 bases at V and 6 bases at J, with 12 bases in the middle. The CDR3 loop reads CASSMMVAGEQYF. The CDR3 region has the DNA TGTGCCAGTAGTATGATGGTAGCTGGCGAGCAGTACTTC. The full variable domain, in which reference TRBV19 and TRBJ2-7 provide the parts outside the CDR3, is DGGITQSPKYLFRKEGQNVTLSCEQNLNHDAMYWYRQDPGQGLRLIYYSQIVNDFQKGDIAEGYSVSREKKESFPLTVTSAQKNPTAFYLCASSMMVAGEQYFGPGTRLTVT.

Only a few counts were recorded for this clone. This rearrangement joins TRBV27 to TRBJ2-7; 7 bases agree with TRBD1. There are 12 residues in the CDR3. The trim removed 4 bases at V and 5 bases at J, leaving 2 bases unmatched. The V gene's germline CDR1 is MNHEY and CDR2 SMNVEV (reference sequence). CDR3 in DNA: TGTGCCAGCAGTTCGACAGGGAACGAGCAGTACTTC. Its protein is CASSSTGNEQYF.

The chain recombines TRBV7-2 with TRBJ2-1; D possibly corresponds to TRBD2 (6 bases). The germline V gene encodes CDR1 SGHTA and CDR2 FQGNSA. CDR3 length: 16 residues. V was shortened by 1 base and J by 0 bases, with 10 bases between the two germline ends. The DNA of the CDR3 is TGTGCCAGCAGCTTAGGACTAGTGAGCTCCTACAATGAGCAGTTCTTC. Encoded protein: CASSLGLVSSYNEQFF. The complete variable domain, with remaining parts taken from reference TRBV7-2 and TRBJ2-1, reads GAGVSQSPSNKVTEKGKDVELRCDPISGHTALYWYRQSLGQGLEFLIYFQGNSAPDKSGLPSDRFSAERTGGSVSTLTIQRTQQEDSAVYLCASSLGLVSSYNEQFFGPGTRLTVL.

V is TRBV6-6 and J is TRBJ1-2; possibly TRBD1 for D (5 bases). Between the trimmed V and J ends, which lost 0 bases and 7 bases, there was a span of 9 bases. The CDR3 runs 13 residues. Germline lookup yields CDR1 MNHNY and CDR2 SVGAGI (reference sequence). The CDR3 DNA reads TGTGCCAGCAGTTACTCGACAGCACGTGGCTACACCTTC. Its translation: CASSYSTARGYTF.

This clone has just a few counts. This chain connects TRBV5-4 to TRBJ2-7; D gene ambiguous. Trimming pared 1 base from V and 5 bases from J, leaving 13 bases between. CDR3 size: 14 residues. Looked up from germline, CDR1 is SGHNT and CDR2 is YYREEE (reference sequence). The CDR3 protein is CASSLKGTVHEQYF. The CDR3 DNA reads as TGTGCCAGCAGCTTGAAGGGAACTGTCCACGAGCAGTACTTC.

This chain joins TRBV4-1 and TRBJ1-2, with a possible D match to TRBD1 (5 bases). This CDR3 is built from 14 residues. Germline lookup yields CDR1 MGHRA and CDR2 YSYEKL. The V and J ends lost 4 bases and 2 bases respectively, with 11 bases between them. CDR3 region: CASSRPGRNYGYTF. As DNA, the CDR3 is TGCGCCAGCAGCCGACCGGGACGAAACTATGGCTACACCTTC.

This chain links TRBV19 with TRBJ1-1, with unresolved D. The germline V gene has CDR1 LNHDA and CDR2 SQIVND (reference sequence). CDR3 length: 14 residues. The V gene lost 1 base and the J gene lost 8 bases, with 14 bases spanning the gap. The CDR3 here is CASSIGGGEFEAFF. The CDR3 DNA reads as TGTGCCAGTAGTATAGGAGGCGGGGAATTCGAAGCTTTCTTT.

The chain is built from TRBV10-1 and TRBJ1-6, with D maybe TRBD1 (6 bases). Germline V gives CDR1 WNHNN, CDR2 SYGVQD (reference sequence). The V end lost 4 bases, the J end lost 6 bases, and 10 bases lay between the germline ends. The CDR3 loop spans 14 amino acids. The CDR3 region is CASSVDRVNSPLHF. The CDR3 DNA follows: TGCGCCAGCAGTGTGGACAGAGTTAATTCACCCCTCCACTTT.